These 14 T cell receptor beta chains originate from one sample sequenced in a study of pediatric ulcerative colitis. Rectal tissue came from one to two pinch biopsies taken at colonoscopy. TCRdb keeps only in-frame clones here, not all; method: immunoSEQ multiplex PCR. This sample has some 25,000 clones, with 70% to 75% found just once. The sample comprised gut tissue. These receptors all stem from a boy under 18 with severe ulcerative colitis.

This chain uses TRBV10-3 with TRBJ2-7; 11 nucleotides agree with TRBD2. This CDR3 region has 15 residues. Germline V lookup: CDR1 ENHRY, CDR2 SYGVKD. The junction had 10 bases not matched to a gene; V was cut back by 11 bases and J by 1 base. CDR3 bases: TGTGCCGTCTCCCTGGGGACTAGCGGTTCCTACGAGCAGTACTTC. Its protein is CAVSLGTSGSYEQYF.

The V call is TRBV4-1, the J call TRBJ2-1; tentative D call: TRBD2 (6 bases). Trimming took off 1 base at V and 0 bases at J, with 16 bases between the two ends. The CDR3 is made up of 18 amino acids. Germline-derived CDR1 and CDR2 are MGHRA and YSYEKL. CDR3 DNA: TGCGCCAGCAGCCAAGTGGGGGTAGCGGCAAGCTCCTACAATGAGCAGTTCTTC. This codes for CASSQVGVAASSYNEQFF.

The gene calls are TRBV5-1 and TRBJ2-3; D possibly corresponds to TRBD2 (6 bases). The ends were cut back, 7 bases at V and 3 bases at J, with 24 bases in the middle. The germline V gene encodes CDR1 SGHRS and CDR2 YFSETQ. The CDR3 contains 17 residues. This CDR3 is CASRAKTGLLSTDTQYF. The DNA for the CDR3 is TGCGCCAGCCGCGCAAAAACGGGACTTCTTTCGACAGATACGCAGTATTTT.

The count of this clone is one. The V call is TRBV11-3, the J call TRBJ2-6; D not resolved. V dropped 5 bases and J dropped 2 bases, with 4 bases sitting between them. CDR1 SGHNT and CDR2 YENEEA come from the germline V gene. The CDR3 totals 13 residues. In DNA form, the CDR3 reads TGTGCCAGCAGCGAGACTGGGGCCAACGTCCTGACTTTC. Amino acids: CASSETGANVLTF.

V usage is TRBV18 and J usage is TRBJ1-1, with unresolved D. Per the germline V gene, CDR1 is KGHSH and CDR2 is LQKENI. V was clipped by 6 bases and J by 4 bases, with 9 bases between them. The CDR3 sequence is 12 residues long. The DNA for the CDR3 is TGTGCCAGCTCGTCGGTCGGCACTGAAGCTTTCTTT. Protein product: CASSSVGTEAFF.

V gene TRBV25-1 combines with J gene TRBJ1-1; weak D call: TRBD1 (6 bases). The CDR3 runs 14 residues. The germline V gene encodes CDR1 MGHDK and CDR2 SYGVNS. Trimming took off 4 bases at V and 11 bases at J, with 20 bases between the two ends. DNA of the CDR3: TGTGCCAGCAGTGGTGGGGTGGGGGCCTCTTCGGCTTTCTTT. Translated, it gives CASSGGVGASSAFF.

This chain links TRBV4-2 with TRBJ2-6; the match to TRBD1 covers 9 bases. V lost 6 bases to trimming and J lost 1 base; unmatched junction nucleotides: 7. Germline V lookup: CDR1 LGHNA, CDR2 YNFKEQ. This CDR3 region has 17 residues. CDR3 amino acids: CASSGDRASSGANVLTF. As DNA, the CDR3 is TGTGCCAGCAGTGGGGACAGGGCGTCATCTGGGGCCAACGTCCTGACTTTC.

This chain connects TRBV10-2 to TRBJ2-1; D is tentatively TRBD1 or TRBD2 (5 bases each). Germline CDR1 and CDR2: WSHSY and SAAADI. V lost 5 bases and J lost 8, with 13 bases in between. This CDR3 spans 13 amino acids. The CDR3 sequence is CASSRDQVDEQFF. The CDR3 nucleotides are TGCGCCAGCAGTCGGGACCAAGTCGATGAGCAGTTCTTC.

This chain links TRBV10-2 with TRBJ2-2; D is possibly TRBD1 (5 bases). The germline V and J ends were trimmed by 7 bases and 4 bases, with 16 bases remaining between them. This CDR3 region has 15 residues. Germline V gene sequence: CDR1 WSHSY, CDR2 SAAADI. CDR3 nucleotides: TGCGCCAGCACCCCGCTAAGGGGATCCACCGGGGAGCTGTTTTTT. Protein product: CASTPLRGSTGELFF.

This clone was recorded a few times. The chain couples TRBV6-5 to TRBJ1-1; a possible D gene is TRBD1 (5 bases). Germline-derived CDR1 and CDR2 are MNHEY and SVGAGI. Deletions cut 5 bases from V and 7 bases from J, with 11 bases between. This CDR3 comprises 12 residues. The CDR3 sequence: CASSGGTHEAFF. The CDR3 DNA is TGTGCCAGCAGTGGGGGGACGCATGAAGCTTTCTTT.

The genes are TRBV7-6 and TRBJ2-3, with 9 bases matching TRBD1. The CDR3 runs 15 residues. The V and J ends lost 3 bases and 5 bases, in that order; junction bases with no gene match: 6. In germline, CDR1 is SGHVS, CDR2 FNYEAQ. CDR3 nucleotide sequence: TGTGCCAGCAGCTTCCCGGGACAGGGCGAAGATACGCAGTATTTT. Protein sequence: CASSFPGQGEDTQYF.

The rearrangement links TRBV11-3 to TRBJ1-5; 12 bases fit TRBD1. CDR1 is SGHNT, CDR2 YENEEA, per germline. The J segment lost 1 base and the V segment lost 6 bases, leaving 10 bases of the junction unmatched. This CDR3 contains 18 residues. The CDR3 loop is CASRLRDRGLKSNQPQHF. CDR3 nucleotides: TGTGCCAGCAGACTCCGGGACAGGGGGCTAAAGAGCAATCAGCCCCAGCATTTT.

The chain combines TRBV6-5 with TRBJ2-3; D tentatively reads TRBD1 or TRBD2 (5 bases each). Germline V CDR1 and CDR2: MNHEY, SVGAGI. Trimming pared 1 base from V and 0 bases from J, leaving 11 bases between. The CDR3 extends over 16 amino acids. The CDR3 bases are TGTGCCAGCAGTTACTTGCAGGGACCTAGCACAGATACGCAGTATTTT. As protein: CASSYLQGPSTDTQYF.

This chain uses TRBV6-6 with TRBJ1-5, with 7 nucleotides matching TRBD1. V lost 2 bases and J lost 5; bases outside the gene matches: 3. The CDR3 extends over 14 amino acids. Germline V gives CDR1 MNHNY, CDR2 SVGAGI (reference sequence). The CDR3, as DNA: TGTGCCAGCAGTTACCGGACAGGTGATCAGCCCCAGCATTTT. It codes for CASSYRTGDQPQHF.